The present TCR beta chain was sequenced within a study of T cells in Graves' hyperthyroidism and ophthalmopathy. Any patient presenting with uncontrolled infection, other autoimmune disease, pregnancy or lactation was left out. What was amplified from RNA transcripts were TCR beta CDR3 regions. In the first-round RT-PCR of the TCR CDR3, the HTBI primer set was used. TCRdb used MiXCR to reprocess the multiplex PCR reads, holding one entry per CDR3 protein. Among a few hundred thousand distinct CDR3 sequences, roughly 23% were seen once, and the ten largest hold 49%. The CDR3 is 15 amino acids. Germline lookup yields CDR1 KGHSH and CDR2 LQKENI. The V gene lost 3 bases and the J gene lost 8 bases, with 19 bases spanning the gap. In its sample, this clonotype was seen a few times.

The receptor's source is a woman aged 70-85 years with Graves' ophthalmopathy. The chain recombines TRBV18 with TRBJ1-2, with D possibly TRBD1 on 6 matching bases. Input material: blood. CDR3 sequence: CASSPRDKGTLGYTF. Written as DNA, the CDR3 is TGTGCCAGCTCACCTAGGGACAAGGGCACCCTCGGCTACACCTTC.